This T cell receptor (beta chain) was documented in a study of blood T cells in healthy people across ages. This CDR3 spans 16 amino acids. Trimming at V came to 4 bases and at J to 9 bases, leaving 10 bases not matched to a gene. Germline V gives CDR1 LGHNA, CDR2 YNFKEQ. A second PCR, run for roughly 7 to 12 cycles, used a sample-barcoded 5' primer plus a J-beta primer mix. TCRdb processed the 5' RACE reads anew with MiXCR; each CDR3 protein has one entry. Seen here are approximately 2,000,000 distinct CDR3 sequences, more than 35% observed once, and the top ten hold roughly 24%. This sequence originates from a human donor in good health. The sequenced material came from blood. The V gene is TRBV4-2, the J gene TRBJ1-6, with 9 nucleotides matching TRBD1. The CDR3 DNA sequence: TGTGCCAGCAGCCTGGACAGGGGCCTTGAAGGTTCACCCCTCCACTTT. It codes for CASSLDRGLEGSPLHF.